The 20 T cell receptor beta chains reported below all come from one sample, sequenced in a study of neurological immune-mediated disorders. Time point noted: longitudinal time-point 2. One entry per CDR3 protein results from TCRdb running MiXCR on the 5' RACE reads. The sample carries tens of thousands of distinct CDR3 sequences, more than 5% recorded once. Sequenced material: PBMCs. The receptor source for this set is a woman in her fifties or sixties with multiple sclerosis.

This clonotype has ten or more counts. The chain carries TRBV5-1 and TRBJ2-7; 7 positions match TRBD2. CDR1 SGHRS and CDR2 YFSETQ come from the germline V gene. The V and J ends lost 4 bases and 2 bases, in that order; junction bases with no gene match: 3. There are 13 residues in the CDR3. The CDR3: CASSQGLPYEQYF. In DNA, the CDR3 is TGCGCCAGCAGCCAGGGACTACCCTACGAGCAGTACTTC. Full variable domain (remainder filled in from reference TRBV5-1 and TRBJ2-7): KAGVTQTPRYLIKTRGQQVTLSCSPISGHRSVSWYQQTPGQGLQFLFEYFSETQRNKGNFPGRFSGRQFSNSRSEMNVSTLELGDSALYLCASSQGLPYEQYFGPGTRLTVT.

This clonotype has a count of ten or more. This chain links TRBV19 with TRBJ2-2; TRBD1 agrees at 8 bases. J was trimmed by 6 bases and V by 3 bases; bases with no gene match: 6. The CDR3 contains 15 residues. Germline-derived CDR1 and CDR2 are LNHDA and SQIVND (reference sequence). The DNA of the CDR3 is TGTGCCAGTAGTATTGCAGGGGGCTGGGCCGGGGAGCTGTTTTTT. It yields the protein CASSIAGGWAGELFF. The variable domain in full, with the rest retrieved from reference TRBV19 and TRBJ2-2, is DGGITQSPKYLFRKEGQNVTLSCEQNLNHDAMYWYRQDPGQGLRLIYYSQIVNDFQKGDIAEGYSVSREKKESFPLTVTSAQKNPTAFYLCASSIAGGWAGELFFGEGSRLTVL.

At least ten counts were recorded for this clonotype. The V gene is TRBV10-3, the J gene TRBJ2-3, with 8 nucleotides matching TRBD2. The CDR3 is 15 amino acids. Germline CDR1 reads ENHRY; CDR2 reads SYGVKD. Unmatched junction bases numbered 7, after V lost 6 bases and J lost 2 bases. CDR3 nucleotide sequence: TGTGCCATCAGCGAAGGACTAGCCCTCACAGATACGCAGTATTTT. Its translation: CAISEGLALTDTQYF.

This clonotype has at least ten counts. The chain joins TRBV7-9 to TRBJ1-1; D ambiguous. Trimming pared 5 bases from V and 0 bases from J, leaving 10 bases between. CDR1 and CDR2 (germline): SEHNR, FQNEAQ (reference sequence). The CDR3 has 14 amino acids. CDR3: CASSNRALNTEAFF. The CDR3 DNA follows: TGTGCCAGCAGCAACCGGGCCTTGAACACTGAAGCTTTCTTT.

This clonotype was recorded at least ten times. The chain uses TRBV6-5 and TRBJ2-7; TRBD1 aligns across 9 bases. V trimming: 6 bases; J trimming: 3 bases; junction bases outside the gene matches: 9. Per the germline V gene, CDR1 is MNHEY and CDR2 is SVGAGI. There are 15 residues in the CDR3. The CDR3 reads CASSKYQGQGYEQYF. The CDR3, as DNA: TGTGCCAGCAGCAAATACCAGGGACAGGGCTACGAGCAGTACTTC.

This clonotype was detected ten times or more. The rearrangement joins TRBV7-2 to TRBJ1-5; tentatively, D is TRBD1 (5 bases). Between the trimmed V and J ends, which lost 0 bases and 3 bases, there was a span of 6 bases. The CDR3 consists of 14 residues. CDR1 is SGHTA and CDR2 is FQGNSA in the germline V gene. CDR3 in amino acids: CASSLAGANQPQHF. The CDR3 DNA reads as TGTGCCAGCAGCTTAGCAGGGGCCAATCAGCCCCAGCATTTT.

This clonotype was observed many times. The junction shows a germline mismatch at one end, possibly a read error. The chain employs TRBV6-5 and TRBJ1-1; possibly TRBD1 for D (6 bases). Germline assignment: CDR1 MNHEY and CDR2 SVGAGI. The CDR3 totals 16 residues. CDR3 sequence reads: CASSYRGTRLNIEAFF. The CDR3 DNA is TGTGCCAGCAGTTACCGAGGGACAAGGCTTAACATTGAAGCTTTCTTT.

This rearrangement joins TRBV11-2 to TRBJ2-1; the D is unclear. V was clipped by 4 bases and J by 4 bases, with 8 bases between them. This CDR3 is 13 amino acids long. Looked up from germline, CDR1 is SGHAT and CDR2 is FQNNGV. The CDR3 is CASSSELYNEQFF. The CDR3 DNA is TGTGCCAGCAGCTCGGAGTTATACAATGAGCAGTTCTTC.

Ten or more counts support this clonotype. The V gene is TRBV4-1, the J gene TRBJ2-7, with unresolved D. The CDR3 has 17 amino acids. Germline V gene lookup returns CDR1 MGHRA and CDR2 YSYEKL. The V gene lost 1 base and the J gene lost 2 bases, with 18 bases spanning the gap. The CDR3 DNA follows: TGCGCCAGCAGCCAAGCCTCCTGGCACATAAATACCTACGAGCAGTACTTC. Its translation: CASSQASWHINTYEQYF.

This clonotype was seen at least ten times. The J gene is TRBJ2-5, the V gene TRBV18, with D unclear. V lost 3 bases to trimming and J lost 3 bases, with 17 bases between them. In germline, CDR1 is KGHSH, CDR2 LQKENI. The CDR3 is 16 residues long. The CDR3, as DNA: TGTGCCAGCTCACCGAGAAACGTTGCACTAAAAGAGACCCAGTACTTC. Translating gives CASSPRNVALKETQYF. Variable domain in full (rest from reference TRBV18 and TRBJ2-5): NAGVMQNPRHLVRRRGQEARLRCSPMKGHSHVYWYRQLPEEGLKFMVYLQKENIIDESGMPKERFSAEFPKEGPSILRIQQVVRGDSAAYFCASSPRNVALKETQYFGPGTRLLVL.

V gene TRBV7-2 combines with J gene TRBJ2-5, with TRBD1 identical over 8 bases. CDR1 and CDR2 from the germline V gene are SGHTA and FQGNSA. Trimming at V came to 4 bases and at J to 2 bases, leaving 6 bases not matched to a gene. CDR3 length: 15 amino acids. For the CDR3, the DNA is TGTGCCAGCAGCTCTGGACAGGGAGGACAAGAGACCCAGTACTTC. Encoded protein: CASSSGQGGQETQYF.

The sample holds many counts of this clonotype. The CDR3 DNA reads as TGCAGCATAGACAGCCGAGTCATCCACGAGCAGTACTTC. This gives the protein CSIDSRVIHEQYF. This chain links TRBV20-1 with TRBJ2-7, with a weak D call TRBD1 (5 bases). This CDR3 spans 13 amino acids. Germline CDR1 and CDR2: DFQATT and SNEGSKA (reference sequence).

This clonotype was counted only a few times. The chain couples TRBV5-1 to TRBJ1-5; D unclear. The germline V and J ends were trimmed by 0 bases and 3 bases, with 7 bases remaining between them. This CDR3 has 14 amino acids. Germline V CDR1 and CDR2: SGHRS, YFSETQ. CDR3 loop: CASSLGQNNQPQHF. The CDR3 DNA sequence: TGCGCCAGCAGCTTGGGCCAGAACAATCAGCCCCAGCATTTT.

This clonotype showed up many times. The rearrangement joins TRBV9 to TRBJ2-3; unclear D gene. V lost 1 base and J 4 bases, leaving 16 bases between the germline ends. This CDR3 region has 16 residues. Germline lookup yields CDR1 SGDLS and CDR2 YYNGEE. CDR3 sequence (DNA): TGTGCCAGCAGCGTACGCGTTGGGGTTGGTGCAGATACGCAGTATTTT. Translating gives CASSVRVGVGADTQYF. Drawing the rest from reference TRBV9 and TRBJ2-3, the complete variable domain is DSGVTQTPKHLITATGQRVTLRCSPRSGDLSVYWYQQSLDQGLQFLIQYYNGEERAKGNILERFSAQQFPDLHSELNLSSLELGDSALYFCASSVRVGVGADTQYFGPGTRLTVL.

This clonotype was seen repeatedly, ten times or more. V usage is TRBV20-1 and J usage is TRBJ2-2; 7 bases map to TRBD1. This CDR3 is 15 amino acids long. V trimming: 5 bases; J trimming: 2 bases; junction bases outside the gene matches: 8. Germline lookup yields CDR1 DFQATT and CDR2 SNEGSKA (reference sequence). The CDR3, as DNA: TGCAGTGCTGAGAGTCGACAGGGTAACACCGGGGAGCTGTTTTTT. It yields the protein CSAESRQGNTGELFF.

Ten or more counts support this clonotype. The chain uses TRBV5-6 and TRBJ1-2, with D uncertain. Germline V gives CDR1 SGHDT, CDR2 YYEEEE. The CDR3 loop spans 15 amino acids. V was trimmed by 0 bases and J by 1 base, leaving 10 bases between them. CDR3 nucleotide sequence: TGTGCCAGCAGCTTGGTTTCATTGGATAACTATGGCTACACCTTC. Translated, it gives CASSLVSLDNYGYTF.

Concerning this clonotype itself: A much larger clone sits a single nucleotide away, making a read error possible. This chain uses TRBV7-2 with TRBJ2-1; 7 bases match TRBD1. The trim removed 5 bases at V and 5 bases at J, leaving 9 bases unmatched. This CDR3 spans 15 amino acids. Looked up from germline, CDR1 is SGHTA and CDR2 is FQGNSA. CDR3 amino acids: CASSTNRGTHNEQFF. CDR3 DNA: TGTGCCAGCAGCACCAACAGGGGTACCCACAATGAGCAGTTCTTC.

In this sample, this clonotype turned up many times. This rearrangement joins TRBV5-1 to TRBJ1-2; D gene unclear. V lost 0 bases, J lost 4 bases, and 10 bases lay in between. This CDR3 contains 14 residues. Germline assignment: CDR1 SGHRS and CDR2 YFSETQ. The CDR3 DNA reads TGCGCCAGCAGCTTGGGAGAGGACGTCTATGGCTACACCTTC. Protein product: CASSLGEDVYGYTF.

This clonotype was observed many times. V gene TRBV20-1 combines with J gene TRBJ1-5; the D gene is possibly TRBD1 (6 bases). The germline V gene encodes CDR1 DFQATT and CDR2 SNEGSKA (reference sequence). V gave up 0 bases and J gave up 3 bases, with 9 bases separating them. The CDR3 is 14 residues long. CDR3 in DNA: TGCAGTGCTAGAGACAGGGGAAACAATCAGCCCCAGCATTTT. It codes for CSARDRGNNQPQHF.

This clonotype was seen many times. This chain joins TRBV12-3 or TRBV12-4 and TRBJ1-1; D perhaps matches TRBD1 (5 bases). The V and J ends lost 6 bases and 4 bases respectively, with 15 bases between them. The CDR3 contains 14 residues. CDR3 region: CASSPRQSGTEAFF. The CDR3 DNA reads as TGTGCCAGCAGCCCCCGACAGAGCGGCACTGAAGCTTTCTTT.